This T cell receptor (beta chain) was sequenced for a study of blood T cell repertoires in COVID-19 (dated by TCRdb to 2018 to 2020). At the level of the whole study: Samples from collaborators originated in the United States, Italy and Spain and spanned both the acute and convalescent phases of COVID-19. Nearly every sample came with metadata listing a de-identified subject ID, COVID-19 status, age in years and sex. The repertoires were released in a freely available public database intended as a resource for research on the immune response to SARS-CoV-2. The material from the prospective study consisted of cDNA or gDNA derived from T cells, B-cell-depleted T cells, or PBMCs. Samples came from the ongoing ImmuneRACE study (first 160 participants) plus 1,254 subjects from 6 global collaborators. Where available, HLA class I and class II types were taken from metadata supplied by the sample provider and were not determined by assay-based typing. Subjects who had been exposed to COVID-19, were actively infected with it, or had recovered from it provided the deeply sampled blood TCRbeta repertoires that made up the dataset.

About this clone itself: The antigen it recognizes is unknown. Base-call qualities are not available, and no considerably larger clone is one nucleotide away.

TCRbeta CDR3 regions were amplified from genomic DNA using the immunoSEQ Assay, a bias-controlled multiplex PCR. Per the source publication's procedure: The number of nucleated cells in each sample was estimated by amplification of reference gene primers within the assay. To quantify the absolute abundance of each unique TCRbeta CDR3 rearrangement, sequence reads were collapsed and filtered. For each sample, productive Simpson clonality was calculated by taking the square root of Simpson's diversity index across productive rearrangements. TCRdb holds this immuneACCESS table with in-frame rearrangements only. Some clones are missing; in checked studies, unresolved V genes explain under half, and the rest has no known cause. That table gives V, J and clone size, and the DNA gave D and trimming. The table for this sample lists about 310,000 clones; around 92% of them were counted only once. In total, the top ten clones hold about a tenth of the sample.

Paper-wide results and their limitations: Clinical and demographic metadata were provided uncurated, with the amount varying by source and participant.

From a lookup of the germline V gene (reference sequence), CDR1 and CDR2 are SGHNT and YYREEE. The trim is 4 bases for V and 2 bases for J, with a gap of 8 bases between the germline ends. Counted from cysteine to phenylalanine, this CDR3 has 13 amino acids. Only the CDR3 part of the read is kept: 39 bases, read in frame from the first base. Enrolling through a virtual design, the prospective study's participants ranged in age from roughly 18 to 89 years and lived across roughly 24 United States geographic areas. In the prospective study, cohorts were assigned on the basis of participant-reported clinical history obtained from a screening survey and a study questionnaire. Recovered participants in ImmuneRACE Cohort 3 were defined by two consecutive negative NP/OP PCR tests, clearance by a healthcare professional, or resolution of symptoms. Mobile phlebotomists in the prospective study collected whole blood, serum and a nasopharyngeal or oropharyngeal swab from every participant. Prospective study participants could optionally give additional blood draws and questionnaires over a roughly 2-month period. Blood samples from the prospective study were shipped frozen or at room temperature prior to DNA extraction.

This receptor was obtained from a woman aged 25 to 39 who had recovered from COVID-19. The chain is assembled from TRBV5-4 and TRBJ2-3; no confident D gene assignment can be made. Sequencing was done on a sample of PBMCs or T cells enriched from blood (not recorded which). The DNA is TGTGCCAGCAGCCCAGGATCCACAGATACGCAGTATTTT. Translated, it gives CASSPGSTDTQYF.